These 29 T cell receptor beta chains were sequenced from one sample in a study of cytomegalovirus exposure and HLA in healthy donors. PCR was performed using 60 Vbeta and 13 Jbeta primers. This table comes from immunoSEQ multiplex PCR, and its TCRdb copy is limited to in-frame clones, with some not included. The data hold about 78,000 clones, with about 80% observed a single time. Sequencing used PBMCs. The receptors shown here come from a middle-aged man in good health and CMV-seropositive.

In its sample, this clone was seen many times. J is TRBJ2-4 and V is TRBV7-2, with 12 nucleotides matching TRBD2. Germline V CDR1 and CDR2: SGHTA, FQGNSA. This CDR3 is built from 19 residues. Trimming at V came to 8 bases and at J to 6 bases, leaving 20 bases not matched to a gene. CDR3 protein: CASSALWTSGDSPGNIQYF. The CDR3 DNA is TGTGCCAGCTCCGCCCTATGGACTAGCGGGGATTCTCCCGGAAACATTCAGTACTTC.

The V gene is TRBV6-1, the J gene TRBJ1-2, with D possibly TRBD1 on 6 matching bases. The CDR3 sequence is 13 residues long. Germline V gene sequence: CDR1 MNHNS, CDR2 SASEGT. With 3 bases removed from V and 8 bases from J, the gap between germline ends came to 13 bases. The CDR3 sequence is CASSETYRVGYTF. The CDR3 region has the DNA TGTGCCAGCAGTGAGACCTACAGGGTCGGCTACACCTTC.

V is TRBV4-2 and J is TRBJ2-1, with 10 positions matching TRBD2. After removal of 1 base from V and 8 bases from J, the junction contained 11 bases not matched to a gene. The CDR3 has 17 residues. CDR1 LGHNA and CDR2 YNFKEQ come from the germline V gene. Written as DNA, the CDR3 is TGTGCCAGCAGCCAAGGGGTCGGGACTAGCGTTTCCGATGAGCAGTTCTTC. Translation gives CASSQGVGTSVSDEQFF.

The rearrangement uses TRBV18 and TRBJ2-1; no definite D call. The CDR3 is made up of 13 amino acids. Per the germline V gene, CDR1 is KGHSH and CDR2 is LQKENI. Trimming removed 2 bases at V and 5 bases at J, with 7 bases between. The CDR3 DNA reads TGTGCCAGCTCACCAAACAGTAACAATGAGCAGTTCTTC. It encodes CASSPNSNNEQFF. Full variable domain (missing parts from reference TRBV18 and TRBJ2-1): NAGVMQNPRHLVRRRGQEARLRCSPMKGHSHVYWYRQLPEEGLKFMVYLQKENIIDESGMPKERFSAEFPKEGPSILRIQQVVRGDSAAYFCASSPNSNNEQFFGPGTRLTVL.

This clone was seen only a few times. This chain links TRBV15 with TRBJ2-2; D remains unclear. V lost 6 bases and J lost 4, with 15 bases in between. This CDR3 region has 15 residues. Germline V gene data show CDR1 as LNHNV and CDR2 as YYDKDF (reference sequence). DNA for the CDR3: TGTGCCACCAGGTTGGATAACAGTGGCACCGGGGAGCTGTTTTTT. It codes for CATRLDNSGTGELFF. The variable domain in full, completed from reference TRBV15 and TRBJ2-2, reads DAMVIQNPRYQVTQFGKPVTLSCSQTLNHNVMYWYQQKSSQAPKLLFHYYDKDFNNEADTPDNFQSRRPNTSFCFLDIRSPGLGDTAMYLCATRLDNSGTGELFFGEGSRLTVL.

V usage is TRBV5-4 and J usage is TRBJ1-1, with D possibly matching TRBD1 (6 bases). The germline gives CDR1 SGHNT, CDR2 YYREEE (reference sequence). The CDR3 totals 12 residues. V was clipped by 3 bases and J by 10 bases, with 13 bases between them. CDR3 amino acids: CASSWDNWTAFF. The CDR3 coding sequence is TGTGCCAGCAGCTGGGACAATTGGACAGCTTTCTTT. Based on the CDR3 plus reference TRBV5-4 and TRBJ1-1, the full variable domain is ETGVTQSPTHLIKTRGQQVTLRCSSQSGHNTVSWYQQALGQGPQFIFQYYREEENGRGNFPPRFSGLQFPNYSSELNVNALELDDSALYLCASSWDNWTAFFGQGTRLTVV.

J is TRBJ2-1 and V is TRBV5-8; D gene ambiguous. Deletions cut 4 bases from V and 4 bases from J, with 18 bases between. CDR1 is SGHTS, CDR2 YDEGEE, per germline. The CDR3 length is 16 residues. CDR3 nucleotides: TGTGCCAGCAGCGAGACAACCCCAACCTTATACAATGAGCAGTTCTTC. It yields the protein CASSETTPTLYNEQFF.

The chain employs TRBV10-1 and TRBJ1-4, with 9 bases aligning to TRBD1. The V gene's germline CDR1 is WNHNN and CDR2 SYGVQD (reference sequence). The CDR3 consists of 16 residues. V trimming: 2 bases; J trimming: 8 bases; junction bases outside the gene matches: 9. The CDR3 nucleotides read TGCGCCAGCAGTGAGCGCGTCGGGACAGGGAACGAAAAACTGTTTTTT. The encoded protein is CASSERVGTGNEKLFF.

The chain employs TRBV2 and TRBJ1-2; 7 bases are a match to TRBD1. CDR3 length equals 13 residues. Germline CDR1 is SNHLY and CDR2 is FYNNEI. The V segment lost 2 bases and the J segment 6 bases; nucleotides outside the gene matches: 3. The CDR3 spells CASSETTGDGYTF. CDR3 nucleotides: TGTGCCAGCAGTGAAACAACAGGGGATGGCTACACCTTC.

V gene TRBV7-9 combines with J gene TRBJ1-3; 11 nucleotides line up with TRBD1. Germline V gives CDR1 SEHNR, CDR2 FQNEAQ (reference sequence). J was trimmed by 3 bases and V by 7 bases; bases with no gene match: 17. The CDR3 extends over 19 amino acids. In DNA form, the CDR3 reads TGTGCCAGCACCATGTTTGTCGGACAGGGGGCTGGGTATGGAAACACCATATATTTT. This translates into CASTMFVGQGAGYGNTIYF.

The CDR3 sequence is CASSLGTSGSTDTQYF. The CDR3 DNA is TGTGCCAGCAGCTTGGGGACTAGCGGCAGCACAGATACGCAGTATTTT. V gene TRBV5-8 combines with J gene TRBJ2-3; 10 bases match TRBD2. CDR1 and CDR2 from the germline V gene are SGHTS and YDEGEE. With V trimmed by 0 bases and J by 0 bases, 1 base remained unmatched. The CDR3 has 16 amino acids.

The chain is built from TRBV6-1 and TRBJ1-2, with D possibly TRBD1 on 5 matching bases. This CDR3 region has 14 residues. Trimming stripped 8 bases from V and 2 bases from J, with 15 bases between. CDR1 and CDR2 from the germline V gene are MNHNS and SASEGT. The chain's CDR3 is CASRRIGENYGYTF. The CDR3 region has the DNA TGTGCCAGCCGTCGGATAGGGGAAAACTATGGCTACACCTTC.

J is TRBJ1-1 and V is TRBV14, with D possibly TRBD1 on 6 matching bases. The ends were cut back, 4 bases at V and 7 bases at J, with 16 bases in the middle. Germline values: CDR1 SGHDN, CDR2 FVKESK. The CDR3 is 14 residues long. In DNA, the CDR3 is TGTGCCAGCAGCCCCCAACAGGGATGGGGTGAAGCTTTCTTT. This gives the protein CASSPQQGWGEAFF.

This clone was detected once. J is TRBJ2-1 and V is TRBV30; 8 bases match TRBD1. V dropped 4 bases and J dropped 9; count of bases not matched to a gene: 14. This CDR3 is 15 amino acids long. The V gene's germline CDR1 is GTSNPN and CDR2 SVGIG (reference sequence). CDR3 in DNA: TGTGCCTGGACCCCCCCGGGACAGGCATGGAGTGAGCAGTTCTTC. Its translation is CAWTPPGQAWSEQFF.

The genes are TRBV27 and TRBJ2-2; 12 bases match TRBD1. J lost 5 bases, V lost 4 bases, and 8 bases had no gene match. Germline V gene lookup returns CDR1 MNHEY and CDR2 SMNVEV (reference sequence). This CDR3 is built from 17 residues. The chain's CDR3 is CASSSGQGASWTGELFF. The CDR3 DNA sequence: TGTGCCAGCAGTTCGGGACAGGGGGCGTCGTGGACCGGGGAGCTGTTTTTT.

V usage is TRBV5-4 and J usage is TRBJ2-1; 8 bases align to TRBD2. The trim removed 4 bases at V and 7 bases at J, leaving 16 bases unmatched. CDR3 length equals 17 residues. Germline V gene lookup returns CDR1 SGHNT and CDR2 YYREEE (reference sequence). CDR3 sequence (DNA): TGTGCCAGCAGCATGGGGGCCGGGCGGGAGGCCTGGAATGAGCAGTTCTTC. It codes for CASSMGAGREAWNEQFF.

The chain has TRBV9 and TRBJ2-1; 11 bases match TRBD2. Germline CDR1 is SGDLS and CDR2 is YYNGEE. Germline trimming cut 0 bases from V and 10 bases from J; bases unmatched to any gene: 9. The CDR3 consists of 16 residues. CDR3 sequence reads: CASSVAPLAGVGEQFF. The CDR3 bases are TGTGCCAGCAGCGTAGCCCCACTAGCGGGAGTAGGCGAGCAGTTCTTC.

This chain uses TRBV6-1 with TRBJ2-2; a possible D gene is TRBD1 (5 bases). CDR3 size: 13 residues. Trimming left V 6 bases short and J 6 bases short, with 11 bases between. The germline V gene encodes CDR1 MNHNS and CDR2 SASEGT. Here the CDR3 reads CASSERQPGELFF. The CDR3 DNA is TGTGCCAGCAGCGAAAGACAGCCCGGGGAGCTGTTTTTT.

The chain links TRBV6-1 to TRBJ2-7; TRBD1 matches 11 bases. Losses at the gene ends were 10 bases for V and 4 bases for J; bases not matched to a gene: 9. The length of the CDR3 is 14 residues. Germline CDR1 and CDR2: MNHNS and SASEGT. This CDR3 reads CAISRTGGFYEQYF. The DNA for the CDR3 is TGTGCCATCTCCCGGACAGGGGGCTTTTACGAGCAGTACTTC.

This rearrangement joins TRBV10-3 to TRBJ2-1; TRBD2 matches at 12 bases. V was pared by 4 bases and J by 0 bases, with 1 base of the junction left unmatched. CDR1 is ENHRY, CDR2 SYGVKD, per germline. The CDR3 covers 16 residues. The CDR3 loop reads CAISASGRGSYNEQFF. CDR3 DNA: TGTGCCATCAGTGCTAGCGGGAGGGGCTCCTACAATGAGCAGTTCTTC.

The chain recombines TRBV5-1 with TRBJ1-2; D remains ambiguous. The CDR3 has 15 amino acids. Germline V gives CDR1 SGHRS, CDR2 YFSETQ. The V end lost 2 bases, the J end lost 8 bases, and 19 bases lay between the germline ends. The CDR3 DNA sequence: TGCGCCAGCAGCTTCTCGGGGAGGGAGTATAACGGCTACACCTTC. Its protein is CASSFSGREYNGYTF. Based on the CDR3 plus reference TRBV5-1 and TRBJ1-2, the full variable domain is KAGVTQTPRYLIKTRGQQVTLSCSPISGHRSVSWYQQTPGQGLQFLFEYFSETQRNKGNFPGRFSGRQFSNSRSEMNVSTLELGDSALYLCASSFSGREYNGYTFGSGTRLTVV.

This clone was recorded many times. V is TRBV5-6 and J is TRBJ2-7; 11 bases fit TRBD2. The CDR3 sequence is 17 residues long. In germline, CDR1 is SGHDT, CDR2 YYEEEE. J gave up 5 bases and V 3 bases, and 13 bases lay outside the gene matches. DNA of the CDR3: TGTGCCAGCAGCTCATTACCTTTACTAGCGGGAGTAGACGAGCAGTACTTC. Protein: CASSSLPLLAGVDEQYF.

This chain joins TRBV4-1 and TRBJ2-1, with TRBD2 matching over 12 bases. Trimming removed 1 base from V and 2 bases from J; junction bases left unmatched: 0. There are 16 residues in the CDR3. CDR1 is MGHRA, CDR2 YSYEKL, per germline. The CDR3, as DNA: TGCGCCAGCAGCCAAGGACTAGCGGGGGCCTACAATGAGCAGTTCTTC. This gives the protein CASSQGLAGAYNEQFF.

The genes are TRBV7-8 and TRBJ1-6; 8 bases fit TRBD1. Germline V gene sequence: CDR1 SGHVS, CDR2 FQNEAQ. The CDR3 is 14 amino acids. Trimming removed 3 bases from V and 6 bases from J; junction bases left unmatched: 1. In DNA, the CDR3 is TGTGCCAGCAGCTTCGACAGGGGTAATTCACCCCTCCACTTT. It translates to CASSFDRGNSPLHF.

This clone was observed a single time. The chain links TRBV6-5 to TRBJ1-1; D remains unclear. This CDR3 is 12 amino acids long. V was cut by 5 bases and J by 7 bases, with 11 bases left in between. CDR1 and CDR2 from the germline V gene are MNHEY and SVGAGI. CDR3 residues: CASSVSPREAFF. The CDR3 coding sequence is TGTGCCAGCAGTGTCTCTCCCCGTGAAGCTTTCTTT.

The chain is built from TRBV30 and TRBJ1-5, with 9 bases that match TRBD1. The CDR3 contains 14 residues. The V segment lost 6 bases and the J segment 6 bases; nucleotides outside the gene matches: 9. Germline V gene lookup returns CDR1 GTSNPN and CDR2 SVGIG (reference sequence). This chain's CDR3 is CACTGTGSGQPQHF. DNA of the CDR3: TGTGCCTGTACGGGGACAGGGTCGGGTCAGCCCCAGCATTTT.

This clone came up once. The chain links TRBV30 to TRBJ2-7, with unresolved D. Germline-derived CDR1 and CDR2 are GTSNPN and SVGIG (reference sequence). The CDR3 runs 12 residues. Trimming shortened V by 5 bases and J by 4 bases, and 12 bases separated the two germline ends. The CDR3 bases are TGTGCCTGGGCCCCAAGTCAGTACGAGCAGTACTTC. Translation gives CAWAPSQYEQYF. Supplemented by reference TRBV30 and TRBJ2-7, the full variable domain reads SQTIHQWPATLVQPVGSPLSLECTVEGTSNPNLYWYRQAAGRGLQLLFYSVGIGQISSEVPQNLSASRPQDRQFILSSKKLLLSDSGFYLCAWAPSQYEQYFGPGTRLTVT.

V and J are TRBV19 and TRBJ1-2, with 8 bases matching TRBD1. This CDR3 spans 14 amino acids. CDR1 is LNHDA and CDR2 is SQIVND in the germline V gene (reference sequence). With 8 bases clipped from V and 8 bases from J, the junction kept 13 bases outside the gene matches. CDR3 sequence: CASSAHYRGEGYTF. The CDR3, as DNA: TGTGCCAGTTCAGCCCATTACAGGGGGGAAGGCTACACCTTC.

This clone showed up just once. The chain carries TRBV2 and TRBJ1-5; D is ambiguous. CDR3 length equals 13 residues. Trimming removed 10 bases from V and 3 bases from J, with 13 bases in between. Germline assignment: CDR1 SNHLY and CDR2 FYNNEI. The CDR3 DNA sequence: TGTGCCACCCAACTTCTCTACAATCAGCCCCAGCATTTT. This codes for CATQLLYNQPQHF.